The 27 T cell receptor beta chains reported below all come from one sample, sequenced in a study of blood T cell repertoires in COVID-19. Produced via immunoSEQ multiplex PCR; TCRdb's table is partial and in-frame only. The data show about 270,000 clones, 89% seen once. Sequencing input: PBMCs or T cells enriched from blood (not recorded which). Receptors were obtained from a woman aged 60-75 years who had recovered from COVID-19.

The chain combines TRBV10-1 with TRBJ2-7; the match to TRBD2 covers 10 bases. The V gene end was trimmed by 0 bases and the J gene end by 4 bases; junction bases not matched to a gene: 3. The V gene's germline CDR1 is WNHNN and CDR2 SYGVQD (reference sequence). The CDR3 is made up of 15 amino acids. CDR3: CASSESLAGAYEQYF. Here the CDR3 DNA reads TGCGCCAGCAGTGAGTCGCTAGCGGGGGCTTACGAGCAGTACTTC.

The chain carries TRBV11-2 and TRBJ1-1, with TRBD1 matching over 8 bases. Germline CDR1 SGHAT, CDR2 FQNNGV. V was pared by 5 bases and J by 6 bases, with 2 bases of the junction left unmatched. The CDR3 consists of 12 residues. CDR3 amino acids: CASSLQGAEAFF. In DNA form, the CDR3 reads TGTGCCAGCAGCCTACAGGGGGCTGAAGCTTTCTTT.

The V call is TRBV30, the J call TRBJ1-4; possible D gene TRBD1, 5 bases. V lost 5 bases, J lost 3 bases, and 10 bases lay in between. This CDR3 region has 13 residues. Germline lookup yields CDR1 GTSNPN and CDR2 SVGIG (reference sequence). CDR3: CAWERQSNEKLFF. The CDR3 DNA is TGTGCCTGGGAAAGACAGTCTAATGAAAAACTGTTTTTT.

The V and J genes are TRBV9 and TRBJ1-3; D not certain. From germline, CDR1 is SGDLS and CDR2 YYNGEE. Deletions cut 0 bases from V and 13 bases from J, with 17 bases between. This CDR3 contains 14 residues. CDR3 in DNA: TGTGCCAGCAGCGTAGTGCAGGATGCCCGCCCGATATATTTT. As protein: CASSVVQDARPIYF.

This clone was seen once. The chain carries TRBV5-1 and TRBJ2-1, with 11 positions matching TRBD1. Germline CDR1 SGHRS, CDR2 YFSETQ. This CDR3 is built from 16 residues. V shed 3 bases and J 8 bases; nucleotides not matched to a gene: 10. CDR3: CASSSFAGTGGDEQFF. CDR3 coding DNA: TGCGCCAGCAGCTCCTTTGCCGGGACAGGGGGGGATGAGCAGTTCTTC.

As DNA, the CDR3 is TGTGCCTCCCGTGAGTCCTATAATTCACCCCTCCACTTT. Protein sequence: CASRESYNSPLHF. This chain joins TRBV6-4 and TRBJ1-6; no firm D call. The CDR3 contains 13 residues. Germline lookup yields CDR1 MRHNA and CDR2 SNTAGT. V lost 11 bases and J lost 1, with 9 bases in between.

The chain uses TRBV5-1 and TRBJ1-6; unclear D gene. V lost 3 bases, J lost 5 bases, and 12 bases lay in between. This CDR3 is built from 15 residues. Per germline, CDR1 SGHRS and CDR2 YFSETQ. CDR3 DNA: TGCGCCAGCAGCTCCGAGAATTTGGATAATTCACCCCTCCACTTT. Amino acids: CASSSENLDNSPLHF.

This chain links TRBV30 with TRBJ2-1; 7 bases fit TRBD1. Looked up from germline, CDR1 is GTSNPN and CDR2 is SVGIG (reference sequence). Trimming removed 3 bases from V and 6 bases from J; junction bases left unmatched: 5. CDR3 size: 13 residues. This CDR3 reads CAWSPGTVNEQFF. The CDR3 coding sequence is TGTGCCTGGAGCCCAGGGACAGTCAATGAGCAGTTCTTC.

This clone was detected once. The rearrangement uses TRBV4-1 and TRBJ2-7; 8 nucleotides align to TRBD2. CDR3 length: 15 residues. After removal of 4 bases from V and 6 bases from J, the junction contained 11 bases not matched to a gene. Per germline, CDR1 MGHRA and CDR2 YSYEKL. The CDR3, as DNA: TGCGCCAGCAGCCCAAAGTCCGGGGGGGCGGGCGAGCAGTACTTC. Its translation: CASSPKSGGAGEQYF.

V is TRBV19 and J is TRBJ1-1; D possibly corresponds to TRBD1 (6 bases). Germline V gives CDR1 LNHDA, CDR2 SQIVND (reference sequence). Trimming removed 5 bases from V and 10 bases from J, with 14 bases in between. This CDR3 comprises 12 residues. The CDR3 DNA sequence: TGTGCCAGTAGTGTCAGGGGTCCCCCAGCTTTCTTT. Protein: CASSVRGPPAFF.

CDR3 in amino acids: CASSLSGQNLYNEQFF. The DNA for the CDR3 is TGTGCCAGCAGTTTATCGGGCCAGAATCTTTACAATGAGCAGTTCTTC. This chain connects TRBV27 to TRBJ2-1; D gene uncertain. Trimming cost V 0 bases and J 4 bases, with 13 bases left between them. The germline V gene has CDR1 MNHEY and CDR2 SMNVEV (reference sequence). This CDR3 has 16 amino acids.

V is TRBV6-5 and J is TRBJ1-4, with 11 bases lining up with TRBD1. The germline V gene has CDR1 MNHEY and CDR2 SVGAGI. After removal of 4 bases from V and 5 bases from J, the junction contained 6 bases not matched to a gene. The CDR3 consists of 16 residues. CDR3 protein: CASSSGTGGENEKLFF. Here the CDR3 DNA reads TGTGCCAGCAGTTCCGGGACAGGGGGGGAAAATGAAAAACTGTTTTTT.

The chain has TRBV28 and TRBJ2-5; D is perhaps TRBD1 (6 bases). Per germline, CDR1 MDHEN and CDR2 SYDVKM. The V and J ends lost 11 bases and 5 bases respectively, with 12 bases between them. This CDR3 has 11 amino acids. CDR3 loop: CAGGGGETQYF. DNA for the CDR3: TGTGCCGGGGGCGGCGGGGAGACCCAGTACTTC.

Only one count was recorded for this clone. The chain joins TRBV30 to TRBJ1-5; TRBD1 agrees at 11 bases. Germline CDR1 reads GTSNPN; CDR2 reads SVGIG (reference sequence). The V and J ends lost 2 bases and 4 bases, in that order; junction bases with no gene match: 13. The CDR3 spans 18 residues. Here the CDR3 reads CAWSHQGTGGNRNQPQHF. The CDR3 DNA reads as TGTGCCTGGAGTCACCAGGGGACAGGGGGTAATAGAAATCAGCCCCAGCATTTT.

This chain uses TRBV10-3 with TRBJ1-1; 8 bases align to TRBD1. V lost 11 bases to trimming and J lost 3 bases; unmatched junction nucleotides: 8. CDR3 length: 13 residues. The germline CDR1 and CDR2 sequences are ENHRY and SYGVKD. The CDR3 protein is CAAGKQGDTEAFF. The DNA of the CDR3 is TGTGCCGCCGGAAAACAGGGGGACACTGAAGCTTTCTTT.

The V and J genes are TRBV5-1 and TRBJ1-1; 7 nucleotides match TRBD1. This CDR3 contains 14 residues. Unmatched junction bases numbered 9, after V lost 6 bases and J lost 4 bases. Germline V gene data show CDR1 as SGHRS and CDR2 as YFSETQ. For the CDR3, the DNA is TGCGCCAGCACCCTGGAGGGGGCTAGCACTGAAGCTTTCTTT. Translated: CASTLEGASTEAFF.

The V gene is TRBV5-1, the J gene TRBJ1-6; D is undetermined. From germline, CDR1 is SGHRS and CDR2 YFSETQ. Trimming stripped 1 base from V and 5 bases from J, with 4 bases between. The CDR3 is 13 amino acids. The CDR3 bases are TGCGCCAGCAGCTTGACAGATAATTCACCCCTCCACTTT. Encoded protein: CASSLTDNSPLHF.

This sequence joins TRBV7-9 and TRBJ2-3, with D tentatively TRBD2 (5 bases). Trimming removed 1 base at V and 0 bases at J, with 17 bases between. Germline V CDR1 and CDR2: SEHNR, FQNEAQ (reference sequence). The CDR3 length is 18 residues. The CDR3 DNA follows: TGTGCCAGCAGCTTAGTGCTGGACTGGACCCTGAGCACAGATACGCAGTATTTT. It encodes CASSLVLDWTLSTDTQYF.

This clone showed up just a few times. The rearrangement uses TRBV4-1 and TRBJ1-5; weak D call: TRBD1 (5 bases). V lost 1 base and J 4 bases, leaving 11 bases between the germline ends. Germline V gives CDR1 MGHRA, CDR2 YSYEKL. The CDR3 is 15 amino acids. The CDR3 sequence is CASSQVGLPNQPQHF. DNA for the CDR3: TGCGCCAGCAGCCAAGTGGGACTGCCTAATCAGCCCCAGCATTTT.

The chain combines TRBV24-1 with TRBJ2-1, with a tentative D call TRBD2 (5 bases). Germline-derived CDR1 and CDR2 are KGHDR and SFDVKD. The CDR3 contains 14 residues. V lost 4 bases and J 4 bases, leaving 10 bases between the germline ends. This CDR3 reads CATSERAGYNEQFF. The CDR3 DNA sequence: TGTGCCACCAGTGAGCGGGCCGGGTACAATGAGCAGTTCTTC.

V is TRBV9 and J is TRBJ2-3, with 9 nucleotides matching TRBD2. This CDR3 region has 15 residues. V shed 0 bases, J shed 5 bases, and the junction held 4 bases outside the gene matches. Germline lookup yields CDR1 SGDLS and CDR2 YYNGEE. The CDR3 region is CASSVASGIGDTQYF. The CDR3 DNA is TGTGCCAGCAGCGTAGCTAGCGGGATAGGAGATACGCAGTATTTT. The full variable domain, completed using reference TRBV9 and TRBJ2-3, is DSGVTQTPKHLITATGQRVTLRCSPRSGDLSVYWYQQSLDQGLQFLIQYYNGEERAKGNILERFSAQQFPDLHSELNLSSLELGDSALYFCASSVASGIGDTQYFGPGTRLTVL.

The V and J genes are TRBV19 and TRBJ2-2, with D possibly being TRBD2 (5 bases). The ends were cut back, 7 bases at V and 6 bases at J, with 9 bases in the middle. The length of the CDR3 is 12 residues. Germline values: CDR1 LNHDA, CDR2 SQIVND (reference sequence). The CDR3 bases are TGTGCCAGTACGAGGGAATCCGGGGAGCTGTTTTTT. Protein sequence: CASTRESGELFF.

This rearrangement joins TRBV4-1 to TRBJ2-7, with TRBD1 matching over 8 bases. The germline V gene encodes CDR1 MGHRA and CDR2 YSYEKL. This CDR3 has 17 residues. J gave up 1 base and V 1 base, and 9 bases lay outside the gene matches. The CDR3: CASSQVGVRGRSYEQYF. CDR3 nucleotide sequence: TGCGCCAGCAGCCAAGTAGGAGTCAGGGGGCGATCCTACGAGCAGTACTTC.

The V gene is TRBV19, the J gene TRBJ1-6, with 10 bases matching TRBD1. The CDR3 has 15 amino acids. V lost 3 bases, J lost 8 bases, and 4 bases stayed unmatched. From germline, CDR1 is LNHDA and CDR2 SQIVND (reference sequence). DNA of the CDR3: TGTGCCAGTAGTATGGGACAGGGGACCGATTCACCCCTCCACTTT. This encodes CASSMGQGTDSPLHF.

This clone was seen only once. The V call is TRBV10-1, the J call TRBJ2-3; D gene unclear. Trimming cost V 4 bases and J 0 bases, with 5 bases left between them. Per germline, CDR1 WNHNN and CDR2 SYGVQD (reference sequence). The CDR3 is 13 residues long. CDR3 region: CASSGQSTDTQYF. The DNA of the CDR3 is TGCGCCAGCAGTGGACAAAGCACAGATACGCAGTATTTT.

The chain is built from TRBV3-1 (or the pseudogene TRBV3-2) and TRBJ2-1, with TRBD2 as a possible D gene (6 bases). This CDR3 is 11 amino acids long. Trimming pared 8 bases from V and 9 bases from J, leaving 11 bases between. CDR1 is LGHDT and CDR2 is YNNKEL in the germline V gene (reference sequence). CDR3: CASDGGGEQFF. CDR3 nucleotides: TGTGCCAGCGACGGGGGTGGTGAGCAGTTCTTC.

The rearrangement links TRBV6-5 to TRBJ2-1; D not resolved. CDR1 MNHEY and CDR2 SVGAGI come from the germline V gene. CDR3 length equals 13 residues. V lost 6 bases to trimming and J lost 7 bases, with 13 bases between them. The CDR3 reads CASSRGRLNEQFF. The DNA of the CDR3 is TGTGCCAGCAGCCGAGGTAGATTGAATGAGCAGTTCTTC.